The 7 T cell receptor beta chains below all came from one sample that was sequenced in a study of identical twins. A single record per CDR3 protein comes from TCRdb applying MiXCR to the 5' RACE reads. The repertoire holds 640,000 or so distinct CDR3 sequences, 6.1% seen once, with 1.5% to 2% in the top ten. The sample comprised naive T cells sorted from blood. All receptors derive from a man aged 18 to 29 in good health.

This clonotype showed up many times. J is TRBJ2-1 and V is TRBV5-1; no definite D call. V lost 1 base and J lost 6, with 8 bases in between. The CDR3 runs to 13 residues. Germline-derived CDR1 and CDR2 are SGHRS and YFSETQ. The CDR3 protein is CASSLRAVNEQFF. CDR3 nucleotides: TGCGCCAGCAGCTTGCGGGCAGTCAATGAGCAGTTCTTC. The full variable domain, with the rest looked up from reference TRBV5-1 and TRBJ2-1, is KAGVTQTPRYLIKTRGQQVTLSCSPISGHRSVSWYQQTPGQGLQFLFEYFSETQRNKGNFPGRFSGRQFSNSRSEMNVSTLELGDSALYLCASSLRAVNEQFFGPGTRLTVL.

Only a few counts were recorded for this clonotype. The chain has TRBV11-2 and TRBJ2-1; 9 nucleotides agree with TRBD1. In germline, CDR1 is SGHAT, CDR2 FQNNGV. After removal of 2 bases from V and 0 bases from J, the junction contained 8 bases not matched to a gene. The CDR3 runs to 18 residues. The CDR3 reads CASSLLGTGKLSYNEQFF. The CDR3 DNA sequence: TGTGCCAGCAGCTTATTGGGGACAGGGAAGCTCTCCTACAATGAGCAGTTCTTC.

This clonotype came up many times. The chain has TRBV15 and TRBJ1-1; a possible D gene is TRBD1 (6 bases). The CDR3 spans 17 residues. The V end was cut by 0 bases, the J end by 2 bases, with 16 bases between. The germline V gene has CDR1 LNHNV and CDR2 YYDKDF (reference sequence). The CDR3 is CATSRDLGWGGNTEAFF. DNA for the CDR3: TGTGCCACCAGCAGAGATTTGGGTTGGGGGGGCAACACTGAAGCTTTCTTT.

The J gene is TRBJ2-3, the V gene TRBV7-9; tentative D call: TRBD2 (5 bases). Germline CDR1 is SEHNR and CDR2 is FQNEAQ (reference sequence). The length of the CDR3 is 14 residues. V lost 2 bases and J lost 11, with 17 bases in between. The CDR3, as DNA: TGTGCCAGCAGCTTACCAGCCGAGCCTAGCAGGCAGTATTTT. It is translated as CASSLPAEPSRQYF.

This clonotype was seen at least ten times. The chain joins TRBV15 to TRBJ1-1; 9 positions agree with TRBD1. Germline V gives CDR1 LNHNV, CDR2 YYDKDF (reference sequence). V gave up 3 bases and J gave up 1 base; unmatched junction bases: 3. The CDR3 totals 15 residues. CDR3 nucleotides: TGTGCCACCAGCAGGGACAGGGGATCGAACACTGAAGCTTTCTTT. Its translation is CATSRDRGSNTEAFF.

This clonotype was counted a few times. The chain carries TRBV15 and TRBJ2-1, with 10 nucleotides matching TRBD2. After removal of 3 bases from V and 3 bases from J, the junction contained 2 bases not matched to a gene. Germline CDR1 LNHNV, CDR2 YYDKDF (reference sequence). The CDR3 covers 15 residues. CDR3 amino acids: CATSSTSGNYNEQFF. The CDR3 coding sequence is TGTGCCACCAGCAGTACTAGCGGGAACTACAATGAGCAGTTCTTC. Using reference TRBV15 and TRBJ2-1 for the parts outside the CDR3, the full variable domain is DAMVIQNPRYQVTQFGKPVTLSCSQTLNHNVMYWYQQKSSQAPKLLFHYYDKDFNNEADTPDNFQSRRPNTSFCFLDIRSPGLGDTAMYLCATSSTSGNYNEQFFGPGTRLTVL.

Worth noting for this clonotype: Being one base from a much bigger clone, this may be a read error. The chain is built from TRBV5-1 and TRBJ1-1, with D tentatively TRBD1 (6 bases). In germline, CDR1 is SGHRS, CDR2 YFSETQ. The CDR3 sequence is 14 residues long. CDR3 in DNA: TGCGCCAGCAGCTTAGGACAGCCGAACACTGAACCTTTCTTT. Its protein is CASSLGQPNTEPFF. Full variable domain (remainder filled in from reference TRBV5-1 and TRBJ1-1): KAGVTQTPRYLIKTRGQQVTLSCSPISGHRSVSWYQQTPGQGLQFLFEYFSETQRNKGNFPGRFSGRQFSNSRSEMNVSTLELGDSALYLCASSLGQPNTEPFFGQGTRLTVV.